These 24 T cell receptor beta chains originate from one sample sequenced in a study of OX40 agonist ivuxolimab in advanced cancers. The data were produced by immunoSEQ multiplex PCR, yet TCRdb's version contains in-frame clones alone and is incomplete. The sample holds 45,000 to 60,000 clones, almost 90% seen once. This sample comprised CD4+ or CD8+ T cells sorted from blood, obtained in a trial of the OX40 agonist ivuxolimab. The receptors come from an adult with an advanced solid tumor such as melanoma, head and neck, liver or kidney cancer.

This clone showed up just once. The chain has TRBV7-8 and TRBJ2-3; 9 bases fit TRBD2. The germline CDR1 and CDR2 sequences are SGHVS and FQNEAQ. This CDR3 is built from 15 residues. Unmatched junction bases numbered 7, after V lost 3 bases and J lost 6 bases. CDR3 amino acids: CASSLPAGGKDTQYF. The CDR3 DNA sequence: TGTGCCAGCAGCTTGCCGGCGGGAGGGAAGGATACGCAGTATTTT. Filled out from reference TRBV7-8 and TRBJ2-3, the complete variable domain reads GAGVSQSPRYKVAKRGQDVALRCDPISGHVSLFWYQQALGQGPEFLTYFQNEAQLDKSGLPSDRFFAERPEGSVSTLKIQRTQQEDSAVYLCASSLPAGGKDTQYFGPGTRLTVL.

This chain uses TRBV6-1 with TRBJ2-7; D assignment may be TRBD1 or TRBD2 (5 bases each). Germline V gene sequence: CDR1 MNHNS, CDR2 SASEGT. Trimming stripped 3 bases from V and 3 bases from J, with 15 bases between. The CDR3 has 15 amino acids. CDR3 protein: CASSDLGTPFYEQYF. For the CDR3, the DNA is TGTGCCAGCAGTGACTTGGGGACCCCCTTCTACGAGCAGTACTTC.

Written as DNA, the CDR3 is TGTGCCAGCAGCGTCCGGGACAGGGGGAAAACCCAGTACTTC. Encoded protein: CASSVRDRGKTQYF. The chain uses TRBV7-8 and TRBJ2-5; 11 bases map to TRBD1. CDR3 length: 14 residues. After removal of 5 bases from V and 8 bases from J, the junction contained 7 bases not matched to a gene. Germline V gene data show CDR1 as SGHVS and CDR2 as FQNEAQ.

The genes are TRBV6-6 and TRBJ2-3; 7 bases line up with TRBD2. CDR1 and CDR2 (germline): MNHNY, SVGAGI (reference sequence). The CDR3 contains 15 residues. V was pared by 2 bases and J by 4 bases, with 6 bases of the junction left unmatched. The CDR3 DNA is TGTGCCAGCAGTTACCTTGGCGGGAGCGCAGATACGCAGTATTTT. Translated: CASSYLGGSADTQYF.

The genes are TRBV15 and TRBJ2-7, with TRBD2 matching 8 bases. Unmatched junction bases numbered 4, after V lost 0 bases and J lost 3 bases. The CDR3 covers 15 residues. Germline-derived CDR1 and CDR2 are LNHNV and YYDKDF (reference sequence). Here the CDR3 reads CATSRDAGGHYEQYF. CDR3 nucleotide sequence: TGTGCCACCAGCAGAGACGCGGGAGGTCACTACGAGCAGTACTTC.

This clone was seen a handful of times. Additional DNA sequences in this sample encode the identical CDR3. J is TRBJ2-5 and V is TRBV7-7, with D possibly being TRBD1 (6 bases). Trimming took off 1 base at V and 5 bases at J, with 8 bases between the two ends. Per the germline V gene, CDR1 is SSHAT and CDR2 is FNYEAQ (reference sequence). CDR3 size: 13 residues. The CDR3 loop reads CASSLERGETQYF. The CDR3 bases are TGTGCCAGCAGCTTAGAGAGGGGGGAGACCCAGTACTTC.

The V call is TRBV19, the J call TRBJ1-3; weak D call: TRBD1 (5 bases). The CDR3 has 13 amino acids. Per the germline V gene, CDR1 is LNHDA and CDR2 is SQIVND (reference sequence). The germline V and J ends were trimmed by 5 bases and 4 bases, with 9 bases remaining between them. The CDR3 loop reads CASSVRDGNTIYF. For the CDR3, the DNA is TGTGCCAGTAGTGTTCGGGACGGAAACACCATATATTTT.

The chain is built from TRBV5-1 and TRBJ2-1, with TRBD1 matching 7 bases. Losses at the gene ends were 6 bases for V and 4 bases for J; bases not matched to a gene: 7. CDR3 length: 14 residues. Germline values: CDR1 SGHRS, CDR2 YFSETQ. CDR3 coding DNA: TGCGCCAGCAATGTGGACAGGCTTTACAATGAGCAGTTCTTC. Its protein is CASNVDRLYNEQFF.

The J gene is TRBJ1-1, the V gene TRBV5-1; D not resolved. Germline V gene sequence: CDR1 SGHRS, CDR2 YFSETQ. The CDR3 extends over 13 amino acids. V lost 4 bases and J 2 bases, leaving 9 bases between the germline ends. The CDR3 reads CASSTDPNTEAFF. The CDR3 DNA reads TGCGCCAGCAGCACGGATCCCAACACTGAAGCTTTCTTT.

The chain links TRBV5-1 to TRBJ2-7; 7 bases match TRBD2. Germline V gives CDR1 SGHRS, CDR2 YFSETQ. The CDR3 extends over 14 amino acids. With 0 bases clipped from V and 4 bases from J, the junction kept 4 bases outside the gene matches. CDR3 in amino acids: CASSLGGSQYEQYF. In DNA, the CDR3 is TGCGCCAGCAGCTTGGGCGGGAGTCAGTACGAGCAGTACTTC.

V and J are TRBV18 and TRBJ1-4, with a tentative D call TRBD1 (5 bases). This CDR3 has 16 amino acids. V dropped 6 bases and J dropped 0 bases, with 14 bases sitting between them. Germline-derived CDR1 and CDR2 are KGHSH and LQKENI. The CDR3 region has the DNA TGTGCCAGCTCCTTAACAGGCCCCTCAACTAATGAAAAACTGTTTTTT. Its translation is CASSLTGPSTNEKLFF.

The CDR3 is CASSYDGQGQPQHF. CDR3 DNA sequence: TGTGCCAGCAGTTACGATGGACAGGGTCAGCCCCAGCATTTT. The chain joins TRBV6-5 to TRBJ1-5, with 8 nucleotides matching TRBD1. The trim removed 2 bases at V and 6 bases at J, leaving 3 bases unmatched. From germline, CDR1 is MNHEY and CDR2 SVGAGI. This CDR3 is built from 14 residues.

The chain joins TRBV7-9 to TRBJ2-5, with D perhaps given as TRBD1 or TRBD2 (6 bases each). CDR1 and CDR2 (germline): SEHNR, FQNEAQ (reference sequence). This CDR3 region has 14 residues. Trimming left V 5 bases short and J 5 bases short, with 15 bases between. The chain's CDR3 is CASSRSGGLETQYF. CDR3 coding DNA: TGTGCCAGCAGCCGTTCTGGGGGGCTGGAGACCCAGTACTTC.

The chain combines TRBV5-1 with TRBJ1-2, with TRBD1 matching 11 bases. The CDR3 length is 14 residues. Losses at the gene ends were 3 bases for V and 6 bases for J; bases not matched to a gene: 4. Germline values: CDR1 SGHRS, CDR2 YFSETQ. CDR3 coding DNA: TGCGCCAGCAGCTGGGGGACAGGGGGTAATGGCTACACCTTC. This gives the protein CASSWGTGGNGYTF.

The rearrangement joins TRBV18 to TRBJ1-2, with a possible D match to TRBD1 (5 bases). The CDR3 runs 14 residues. Between the trimmed V and J ends, which lost 3 bases and 4 bases, there was a span of 12 bases. The germline CDR1 and CDR2 sequences are KGHSH and LQKENI. This chain's CDR3 is CASSPPGRGYGYTF. As DNA, the CDR3 is TGTGCCAGCTCACCTCCGGGGCGCGGCTATGGCTACACCTTC.

The chain combines TRBV29-1 with TRBJ2-2; either TRBD1 or TRBD2 may fit D (5 bases each). Germline CDR1 reads SQVTM; CDR2 reads ANQGSEA. The CDR3 sequence is 12 residues long. Trimming pared 7 bases from V and 7 bases from J, leaving 13 bases between. CDR3 residues: CSAEGSGGELFF. CDR3 bases: TGCAGCGCTGAGGGGTCCGGCGGGGAGCTGTTTTTT.

This CDR3 is CASSLWERRAHSYNSPLHF. The CDR3 DNA is TGTGCCAGCAGTTTATGGGAAAGGCGGGCCCACTCCTATAATTCACCCCTCCACTTT. The chain has TRBV27 and TRBJ1-6; D is uncertain. V lost 1 base and J lost 0, with 16 bases in between. Germline values: CDR1 MNHEY, CDR2 SMNVEV (reference sequence). The CDR3 has 19 amino acids.

The chain uses TRBV4-3 and TRBJ2-5, with D tentatively TRBD2 (6 bases). Germline V lookup: CDR1 LGHNA, CDR2 YSLEER. This CDR3 has 13 residues. Trimming took 5 bases from V and 5 from J, leaving 12 bases between them. This chain's CDR3 is CASSNRLDETQYF. The CDR3, as DNA: TGCGCCAGCAGCAACCGACTAGACGAGACCCAGTACTTC.

The J gene is TRBJ1-1, the V gene TRBV4-1; perhaps TRBD1 as D (6 bases). Germline V CDR1 and CDR2: MGHRA, YSYEKL. V was trimmed by 6 bases and J by 0 bases, leaving 17 bases between them. The CDR3 covers 16 residues. CDR3: CASRRTTGEMNTEAFF. Written as DNA, the CDR3 is TGCGCCAGCAGGCGGACGACAGGCGAGATGAACACTGAAGCTTTCTTT.

This clone has a handful of counts. This sequence joins TRBV7-2 and TRBJ1-2, with D tentatively TRBD1 (5 bases). The germline V gene has CDR1 SGHTA and CDR2 FQGNSA. This CDR3 spans 15 amino acids. V was clipped by 5 bases and J by 2 bases, with 15 bases between them. The CDR3 region is CASSPSRGRNYGYTF. For the CDR3, the DNA is TGTGCCAGCAGCCCTTCGCGGGGACGCAACTATGGCTACACCTTC. The full variable domain, its missing parts supplied by reference TRBV7-2 and TRBJ1-2, is GAGVSQSPSNKVTEKGKDVELRCDPISGHTALYWYRQSLGQGLEFLIYFQGNSAPDKSGLPSDRFSAERTGGSVSTLTIQRTQQEDSAVYLCASSPSRGRNYGYTFGSGTRLTVV.

The chain joins TRBV10-3 to TRBJ2-1, with a tentative D call TRBD1 (6 bases). Trimming removed 3 bases from V and 10 bases from J, with 19 bases in between. Germline CDR1 ENHRY, CDR2 SYGVKD. The CDR3 sequence is 15 residues long. The CDR3 region is CAISEPTLTGSEQFF. CDR3 coding DNA: TGTGCCATCAGTGAACCAACTTTGACAGGCAGCGAGCAGTTCTTC.

CDR3 nucleotide sequence: TGCGCCAGCAGCTTGGCCCGCTTACAACAAGAGACCCAGTACTTC. The encoded protein is CASSLARLQQETQYF. This sequence joins TRBV5-1 and TRBJ2-5; the D is unclear. With 0 bases removed from V and 2 bases from J, the gap between germline ends came to 11 bases. CDR3 size: 15 residues. The germline V gene encodes CDR1 SGHRS and CDR2 YFSETQ. The full variable domain, its missing parts supplied by reference TRBV5-1 and TRBJ2-5, is KAGVTQTPRYLIKTRGQQVTLSCSPISGHRSVSWYQQTPGQGLQFLFEYFSETQRNKGNFPGRFSGRQFSNSRSEMNVSTLELGDSALYLCASSLARLQQETQYFGPGTRLLVL.

The count of this clone is one. The chain has TRBV2 and TRBJ2-3; D is possibly TRBD1 or TRBD2 (5 bases each). The CDR3 is 12 amino acids. Looked up from germline, CDR1 is SNHLY and CDR2 is FYNNEI. V was trimmed by 8 bases and J by 5 bases, leaving 11 bases between them. DNA for the CDR3: TGTGCCAGCTGGGGGACGGAAGATACGCAGTATTTT. It encodes CASWGTEDTQYF.

This clone was observed a single time. The J gene is TRBJ1-1, the V gene TRBV19; D unresolved. Trimming pared 5 bases from V and 5 bases from J, leaving 18 bases between. This CDR3 has 15 amino acids. Germline CDR1 LNHDA, CDR2 SQIVND (reference sequence). The DNA of the CDR3 is TGTGCCAGTAGTTCTTGGATGCCATTAGGGACTGAAGCTTTCTTT. Residues: CASSSWMPLGTEAFF.